One sample yielded the 21 T cell receptor beta chains listed below, sequenced in a study of cytomegalovirus exposure and HLA in healthy donors. The PCR had 60 Vbeta and 13 Jbeta primers. The table came from immunoSEQ multiplex PCR; TCRdb's copy has only in-frame clones and leaves some out. The data show about 190,000 clones, about 85% seen once. Material: PBMCs. The source of these receptors is a woman aged 45-59 years in good health and CMV-seronegative.

The chain uses TRBV4-3 and TRBJ2-5; TRBD1 aligns across 8 bases. The J call may be faulty, since TRBJ2-7 better matches the DNA end. This CDR3 has 14 amino acids. Germline V gives CDR1 LGHNA, CDR2 YSLEER. Here the CDR3 DNA reads TGCGCCAGCAGCCGCAGACAGGGGTCTTACGAGCAGTACTTC. Encoded protein: CASSRRQGSYEQYF.

V and J are TRBV7-9 and TRBJ2-2; D possibly corresponds to TRBD2 (5 bases). V dropped 4 bases and J dropped 7 bases, with 10 bases sitting between them. From germline, CDR1 is SEHNR and CDR2 FQNEAQ (reference sequence). The CDR3 sequence is 13 residues long. For the CDR3, the DNA is TGTGCCAGCAGCTCGTCGGGAAGCGGGGAGCTGTTTTTT. It yields the protein CASSSSGSGELFF.

The rearrangement joins TRBV5-1 to TRBJ2-7, with a possible D match to TRBD1 (5 bases). This CDR3 has 12 amino acids. In germline, CDR1 is SGHRS, CDR2 YFSETQ. V lost 5 bases, J lost 4 bases, and 10 bases lay in between. CDR3 loop: CASRDNTYEQYF. CDR3 bases: TGCGCCAGCAGGGACAACACGTACGAGCAGTACTTC.

The V and J genes are TRBV4-3 and TRBJ1-6, with TRBD1 identical over 9 bases. The CDR3 is made up of 15 amino acids. V lost 0 bases to trimming and J lost 10 bases; unmatched junction nucleotides: 4. CDR1 is LGHNA and CDR2 is YSLEER in the germline V gene. Here the CDR3 DNA reads TGCGCCAGCAGCCAAGATGGGACAGGGCCCTCACCCCTCCACTTT. Translation gives CASSQDGTGPSPLHF.

The chain uses TRBV18 and TRBJ1-1, with D tentatively TRBD1 (5 bases). Germline V gives CDR1 KGHSH, CDR2 LQKENI. The CDR3 is 14 residues long. V was shortened by 8 bases and J by 0 bases, with 13 bases between the two germline ends. CDR3 sequence (DNA): TGTGCCAGCGCGATAGCGGGGCTGAACACTGAAGCTTTCTTT. Translating gives CASAIAGLNTEAFF. Together with reference TRBV18 and TRBJ1-1, the CDR3 gives the full variable domain: NAGVMQNPRHLVRRRGQEARLRCSPMKGHSHVYWYRQLPEEGLKFMVYLQKENIIDESGMPKERFSAEFPKEGPSILRIQQVVRGDSAAYFCASAIAGLNTEAFFGQGTRLTVV.

The gene calls are TRBV7-9 and TRBJ2-2, with 7 positions matching TRBD2. Trimming cost V 5 bases and J 3 bases; bases outside gene matches: 18. Germline V CDR1 and CDR2: SEHNR, FQNEAQ (reference sequence). CDR3 length equals 19 residues. The CDR3 spells CASSGGGSGARTYTGELFF. The CDR3 coding sequence is TGTGCCAGCAGCGGCGGGGGTAGCGGAGCACGGACCTACACCGGGGAGCTGTTTTTT.

This chain joins TRBV13 and TRBJ1-4, with 7 bases matching TRBD1. CDR1 and CDR2 from the germline V gene are PRHDT and FYEKMQ (reference sequence). With 3 bases clipped from V and 7 bases from J, the junction kept 8 bases outside the gene matches. The CDR3 contains 15 residues. The CDR3 bases are TGTGCCAGCAGCTTGGGGAGACAGGGACTTGAAAAACTGTTTTTT. Encoded protein: CASSLGRQGLEKLFF.

The chain couples TRBV6-4 to TRBJ2-2, with D unclear. CDR1 and CDR2 (germline): MRHNA, SNTAGT. V was cut by 4 bases and J by 0 bases, with 6 bases left in between. The CDR3 sequence is 14 residues long. The CDR3: CASSVLANTGELFF. For the CDR3, the DNA is TGTGCCAGCAGTGTACTGGCGAACACCGGGGAGCTGTTTTTT.

The V gene is TRBV5-1, the J gene TRBJ2-5; TRBD2 matches at 10 bases. Germline CDR1 and CDR2: SGHRS and YFSETQ. V was pared by 1 base and J by 3 bases, with 15 bases of the junction left unmatched. This CDR3 contains 19 residues. The CDR3 loop reads CASSLWLAGAGASEETQYF. The CDR3 DNA is TGCGCCAGCAGCTTGTGGCTAGCGGGAGCTGGGGCGTCCGAAGAGACCCAGTACTTC.

The V call is TRBV11-2, the J call TRBJ2-7, with 9 bases fitting TRBD1. The CDR3 totals 17 residues. The germline V gene has CDR1 SGHAT and CDR2 FQNNGV. The J segment lost 1 base and the V segment lost 4 bases, leaving 11 bases of the junction unmatched. The CDR3 sequence: CASSSLGQGIESYEQYF. In DNA form, the CDR3 reads TGTGCCAGCAGCTCCTTAGGACAGGGGATTGAGTCCTACGAGCAGTACTTC.

This clone appeared a few times. This chain links TRBV6-5 with TRBJ1-1; perhaps TRBD1 as D (5 bases). Germline lookup yields CDR1 MNHEY and CDR2 SVGAGI. This CDR3 has 11 residues. V lost 6 bases, J lost 10 bases, and 12 bases lay in between. CDR3 nucleotides: TGTGCCAGCAGCTCCAGGGCGGCAGCTTTCTTT. It codes for CASSSRAAAFF.

The CDR3 here is CAIMSRTSGRWNTGELFF. The CDR3 nucleotides read TGTGCCATCATGTCGCGGACTAGCGGGAGGTGGAACACCGGGGAGCTGTTTTTT. This rearrangement joins TRBV10-3 to TRBJ2-2; TRBD2 matches at 14 bases. The germline CDR1 and CDR2 sequences are ENHRY and SYGVKD. This CDR3 contains 18 residues. The V and J ends lost 7 bases and 1 base, in that order; junction bases with no gene match: 8.

This clone was seen a few times. The chain links TRBV6-5 to TRBJ2-7; 8 bases map to TRBD1. Germline trimming cut 6 bases from V and 4 bases from J; bases unmatched to any gene: 5. The CDR3 is made up of 13 amino acids. The germline gives CDR1 MNHEY, CDR2 SVGAGI. CDR3 sequence reads: CASSLQGVYEQYF. The CDR3 region has the DNA TGTGCCAGCAGCCTACAGGGGGTTTACGAGCAGTACTTC.

The genes are TRBV5-1 and TRBJ1-2; 9 nucleotides line up with TRBD1. With V trimmed by 0 bases and J by 6 bases, 6 bases remained unmatched. CDR1 is SGHRS, CDR2 YFSETQ, per germline. The CDR3 contains 15 residues. The CDR3 is CASSLDPTGGNGYTF. In nucleotides, the CDR3 is TGCGCCAGCAGCTTGGATCCGACAGGGGGAAATGGCTACACCTTC.

J is TRBJ2-5 and V is TRBV5-5, with 8 bases fitting TRBD1. The CDR3 has 14 residues. V was clipped by 5 bases and J by 1 base; unmatched bases: 4. In germline, CDR1 is SGHKS, CDR2 YYEKEE (reference sequence). The CDR3 DNA reads as TGTGCCAGCAGAGCGGACAGGGCCCAAGAGACCCAGTACTTC. It encodes CASRADRAQETQYF.

Remarks on this clone: Other DNA sequences in the same sample also yield this CDR3. The chain couples TRBV29-1 to TRBJ2-5, with 7 bases lining up with TRBD2. V lost 3 bases, J lost 5 bases, and 6 bases stayed unmatched. Per germline, CDR1 SQVTM and CDR2 ANQGSEA. This CDR3 region has 13 residues. The CDR3 sequence is CSVDSSGGETQYF. The DNA of the CDR3 is TGCAGCGTTGACTCGTCCGGGGGGGAGACCCAGTACTTC.

This clone occurred a few times. CDR3 amino acids: CASSTRQGNQPQHF. CDR3 in DNA: TGTGCCAGTAGTACGCGACAGGGGAATCAGCCCCAGCATTTT. The chain links TRBV19 to TRBJ1-5; 8 bases match TRBD1. The CDR3 runs to 14 residues. CDR1 is LNHDA, CDR2 SQIVND, per germline (reference sequence). The V segment lost 4 bases and the J segment 4 bases; nucleotides outside the gene matches: 3. Looking up the rest from reference TRBV19 and TRBJ1-5 gives the full variable domain: DGGITQSPKYLFRKEGQNVTLSCEQNLNHDAMYWYRQDPGQGLRLIYYSQIVNDFQKGDIAEGYSVSREKKESFPLTVTSAQKNPTAFYLCASSTRQGNQPQHFGDGTRLSIL.

This clone was observed once. The chain couples TRBV4-3 to TRBJ1-2; TRBD1 aligns across 7 bases. The V and J ends lost 1 base and 5 bases, in that order; junction bases with no gene match: 13. Per germline, CDR1 LGHNA and CDR2 YSLEER. This CDR3 is 17 amino acids long. The CDR3 spells CASSQGLGQGVFYGYTF. Here the CDR3 DNA reads TGCGCCAGCAGCCAAGGCTTGGGGCAGGGGGTTTTTTATGGCTACACCTTC.

The chain links TRBV6-6 to TRBJ1-4, with D possibly matching TRBD1 (6 bases). The CDR3 is 13 residues long. V was shortened by 4 bases and J by 8 bases, with 11 bases between the two germline ends. Germline V CDR1 and CDR2: MNHNY, SVGAGI (reference sequence). The CDR3 spells CASSSTGLEKLFF. CDR3 nucleotides: TGTGCCAGCAGTTCCACAGGGCTCGAAAAACTGTTTTTT.

The gene calls are TRBV10-3 and TRBJ2-7, with D perhaps TRBD2 (6 bases). Germline V CDR1 and CDR2: ENHRY, SYGVKD. The CDR3 sequence is 13 residues long. Trimming left V 7 bases short and J 2 bases short, with 12 bases between. CDR3 amino acids: CAIKSGVTYEQYF. The CDR3 DNA is TGTGCCATCAAGTCGGGAGTCACCTACGAGCAGTACTTC.

This rearrangement joins TRBV7-9 to TRBJ2-7, with a possible D match to TRBD2 (6 bases). Trimming removed 1 base from V and 1 base from J, with 8 bases in between. Germline V CDR1 and CDR2: SEHNR, FQNEAQ (reference sequence). This CDR3 region has 14 residues. CDR3 DNA: TGTGCCAGCAGCTTAGTCGGGAGTTCCTACGAGCAGTACTTC. This encodes CASSLVGSSYEQYF.